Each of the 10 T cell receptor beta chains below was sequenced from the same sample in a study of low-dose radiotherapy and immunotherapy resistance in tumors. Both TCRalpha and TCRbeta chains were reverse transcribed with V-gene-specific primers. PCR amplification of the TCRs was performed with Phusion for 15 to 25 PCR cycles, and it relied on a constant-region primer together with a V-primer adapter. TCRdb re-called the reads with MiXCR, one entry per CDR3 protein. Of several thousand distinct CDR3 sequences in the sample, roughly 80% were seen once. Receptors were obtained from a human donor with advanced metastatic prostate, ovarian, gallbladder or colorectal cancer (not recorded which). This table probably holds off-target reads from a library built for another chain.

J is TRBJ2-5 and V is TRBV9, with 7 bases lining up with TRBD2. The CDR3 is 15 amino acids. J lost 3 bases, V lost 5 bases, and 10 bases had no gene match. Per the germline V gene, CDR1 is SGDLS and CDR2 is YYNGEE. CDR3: CASSGGLAAEETQYF. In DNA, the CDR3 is TGTGCCAGCAGTGGTGGTCTAGCGGCAGAAGAGACCCAGTACTTC.

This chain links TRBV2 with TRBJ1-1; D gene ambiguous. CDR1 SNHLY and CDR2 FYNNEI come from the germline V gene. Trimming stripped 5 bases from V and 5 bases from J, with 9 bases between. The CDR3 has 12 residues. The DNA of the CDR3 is TGTGCCAGCAGTCCCACAGTAACTGAAGCTTTCTTT. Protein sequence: CASSPTVTEAFF.

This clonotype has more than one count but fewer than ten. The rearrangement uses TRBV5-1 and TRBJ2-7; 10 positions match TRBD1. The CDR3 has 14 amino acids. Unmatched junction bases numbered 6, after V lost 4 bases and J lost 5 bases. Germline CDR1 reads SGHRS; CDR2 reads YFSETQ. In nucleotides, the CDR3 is TGCGCCAGCAGCACAGGACAGGGGGTCAACGAGCAGTACTTC. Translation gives CASSTGQGVNEQYF. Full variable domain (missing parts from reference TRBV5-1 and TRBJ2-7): KAGVTQTPRYLIKTRGQQVTLSCSPISGHRSVSWYQQTPGQGLQFLFEYFSETQRNKGNFPGRFSGRQFSNSRSEMNVSTLELGDSALYLCASSTGQGVNEQYFGPGTRLTVT.

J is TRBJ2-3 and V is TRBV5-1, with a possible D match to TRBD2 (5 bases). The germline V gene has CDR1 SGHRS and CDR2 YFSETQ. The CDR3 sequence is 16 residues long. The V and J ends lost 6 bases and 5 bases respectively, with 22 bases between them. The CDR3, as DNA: TGCGCCAGCATGTTAGCAACACACGGGGTAGGAGATACGCAGTATTTT. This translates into CASMLATHGVGDTQYF.

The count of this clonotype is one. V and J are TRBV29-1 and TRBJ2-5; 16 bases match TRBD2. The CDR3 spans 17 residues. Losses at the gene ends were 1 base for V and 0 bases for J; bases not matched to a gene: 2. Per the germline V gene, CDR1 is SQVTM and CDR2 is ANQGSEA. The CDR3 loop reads CSVEGGLAGGYQETQYF. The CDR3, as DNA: TGCAGCGTTGAAGGGGGACTAGCGGGGGGGTACCAAGAGACCCAGTACTTC.

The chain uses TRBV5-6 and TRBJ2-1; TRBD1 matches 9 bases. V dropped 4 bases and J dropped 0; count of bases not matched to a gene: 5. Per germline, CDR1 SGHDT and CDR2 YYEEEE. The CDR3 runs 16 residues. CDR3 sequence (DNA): TGTGCCAGCAGCGACGGACAGGGGAGCTCCTACAATGAGCAGTTCTTC. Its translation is CASSDGQGSSYNEQFF.

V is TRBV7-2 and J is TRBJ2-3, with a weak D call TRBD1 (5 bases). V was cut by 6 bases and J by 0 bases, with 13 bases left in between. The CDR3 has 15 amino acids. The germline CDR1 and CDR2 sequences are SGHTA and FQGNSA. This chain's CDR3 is CASSLRGGSTDTQYF. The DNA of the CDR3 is TGTGCCAGCAGTTTAAGGGGCGGAAGCACAGATACGCAGTATTTT.

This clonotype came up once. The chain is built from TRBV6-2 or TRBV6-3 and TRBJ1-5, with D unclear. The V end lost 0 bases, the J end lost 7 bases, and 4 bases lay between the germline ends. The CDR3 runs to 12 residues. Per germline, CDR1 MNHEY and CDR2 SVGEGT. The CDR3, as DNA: TGTGCCAGCAGTTACTCGTCCCAGCCCCAGCATTTT. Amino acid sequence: CASSYSSQPQHF.

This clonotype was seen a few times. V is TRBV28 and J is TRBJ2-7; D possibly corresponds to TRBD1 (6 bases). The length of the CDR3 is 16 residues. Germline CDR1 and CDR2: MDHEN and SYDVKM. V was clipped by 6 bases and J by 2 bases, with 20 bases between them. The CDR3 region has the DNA TGTGCCAGCAGCTTTTTCACAGGGTCCTCAACCTACGAGCAGTACTTC. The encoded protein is CASSFFTGSSTYEQYF.

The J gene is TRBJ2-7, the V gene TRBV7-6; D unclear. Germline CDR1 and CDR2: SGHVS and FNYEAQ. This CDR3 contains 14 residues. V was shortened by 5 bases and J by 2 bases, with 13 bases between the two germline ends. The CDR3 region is CASSPLQLTYEQYF. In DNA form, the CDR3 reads TGTGCCAGCAGCCCGCTACAGCTAACCTACGAGCAGTACTTC.